Detailed here is one TCR beta chain. CDR3 size: 12 residues. Germline V CDR1 and CDR2: SGHDT, YYEEEE. Trimming pared 3 bases from V and 2 bases from J, leaving 6 bases between. Authors' data handling: Estimates of nucleated cell counts were drawn from the amplification of reference gene primers. This table comes from immunoSEQ multiplex PCR, and its TCRdb copy is limited to in-frame clones, with some not included. For V, J and clone size, that table is used; D and trimming come from the DNA. The data contain some 90,000 clones, roughly 90% of them seen just once; the ten biggest clones take up over 15%. This entry is derived from a study of blood T cell repertoires in COVID-19. On the study more broadly: COVID-19 samples, acute and convalescent, were from the United States, Italy and Spain. In each case, the material was cDNA or gDNA derived from T cells, B-cell-depleted T cells, or PBMCs.

Specimen: peripheral blood. This chain links TRBV5-6 with TRBJ2-7; unclear D gene. This sequence was found in an elderly woman with acute or convalescent COVID-19. The CDR3 coding sequence is TGTGCCAGCAGCTCGTCCCCCTACGAGCAGTACTTC. Translating gives CASSSSPYEQYF.